The present TCR beta chain was sequenced within a study of early T cells in non-severe SARS-CoV-2 infection. TCRdb re-called the 5' RACE reads through MiXCR, storing one row per CDR3 protein. Of approximately 120,000 distinct CDR3 sequences detected, about 15% appear once; the ten largest clones hold around a fifth. The CDR3 is 11 residues long. Trimming took 0 bases from V and 11 from J, leaving 5 bases between them. Germline V gene sequence: CDR1 KGHSH, CDR2 LQKENI. This clonotype has a handful of counts. The sequenced material came from whole blood. The chain joins TRBV18 to TRBJ1-5; D ambiguous. This clonotype originated in an adult who was a healthcare worker with PCR-confirmed SARS-CoV-2 infection or an uninfected control (not recorded which). Here the CDR3 reads CASSPPLTQHF. CDR3 sequence (DNA): TGTGCCAGCTCACCACCGTTGACCCAGCATTTT.